This record covers a single T cell receptor beta chain. Its antigen is currently unknown. The identical CDR3 is also encoded by other nucleotide sequences in the sample. This entry belongs to a study of metastatic and nonmetastatic thyroid tumors. Study as a whole: Both malignant and benign thyroid patients supplied peripheral blood and tumor or nodule tissue samples, across which the repertoires of these patients were then compared. Regarding the study as a whole: Malignant thyroid tumors reportedly exceeded benign nodules significantly in TCR beta diversity, with the difference appearing in blood and tumor.

The CDR3 extends over 15 amino acids. Trimming took off 3 bases at V and 3 bases at J, with 13 bases between the two ends. Germline CDR1 LGHNA, CDR2 YSLEER. Original handling: The study's classifier, a distant-metastasis tool for papillary thyroid cancer, was built using CDR3 differences across clinicopathological groups. TCRdb re-clonotyped the PCR reads via MiXCR. The V and J calls, along with clone size, are taken from TCRdb and not from the paper's own processing. This repertoire shows 25,000 to 35,000 clones, 10% to 14% found once; its top ten account for around 15%. Treatment of any kind had been given to no patient before thyroid surgery.

V gene TRBV4-3 combines with J gene TRBJ2-3; D gene unclear. The receptor was derived from a female donor with papillary thyroid cancer or a benign thyroid nodule (not recorded which). Some clones in this sample may be carry-over from other donors' samples. Material: blood. CDR3 DNA sequence: TGCGCCAGCAGCCATATTGGCGGTAGGACAGATACGCAGTATTTT. This translates into CASSHIGGRTDTQYF.